The next 18 T cell receptor beta chains were all read from a single sample in a study of blood T cell repertoires in COVID-19. Sequencing was performed with immunoSEQ multiplex PCR; in TCRdb, only in-frame clones are kept and a portion is missing. The data hold approximately 360,000 clones, with over 80% observed a single time. The sequencing sample was made of PBMCs or T cells enriched from blood (not recorded which). The receptors stem from a woman aged 50 to 60 who had recovered from COVID-19.

CDR3 in DNA: TGTGCCAGCAGTGTCGGACTAGCTACGGAGACCCAGTACTTC. Protein: CASSVGLATETQYF. This chain connects TRBV2 to TRBJ2-5; 8 bases fit TRBD2. The germline CDR1 and CDR2 sequences are SNHLY and FYNNEI. The ends lost 4 bases at V and 5 bases at J; junction bases unmatched: 6. This CDR3 is built from 14 residues.

The chain uses TRBV18 and TRBJ1-4, with 8 bases identical to TRBD1. Per the germline V gene, CDR1 is KGHSH and CDR2 is LQKENI. This CDR3 spans 15 amino acids. V gave up 4 bases and J gave up 7 bases; unmatched junction bases: 8. CDR3 sequence: CASSLGQGSGEKLFF. CDR3 nucleotide sequence: TGTGCCAGCTCACTAGGACAGGGAAGCGGTGAAAAACTGTTTTTT.

The gene calls are TRBV18 and TRBJ2-1, with 11 positions matching TRBD2. CDR3 length equals 19 residues. V lost 3 bases to trimming and J lost 1 base; unmatched junction nucleotides: 11. Germline V CDR1 and CDR2: KGHSH, LQKENI. The CDR3 DNA reads TGTGCCAGCTCACCCAATAATTACAGACTAGCGGGGTCCTACAATGAGCAGTTCTTC. Protein: CASSPNNYRLAGSYNEQFF.

The chain employs TRBV14 and TRBJ1-2; D ambiguous. Germline CDR1 and CDR2: SGHDN and FVKESK. The V end lost 4 bases, the J end lost 5 bases, and 14 bases lay between the germline ends. This CDR3 comprises 14 residues. Here the CDR3 reads CASSPTGDWYGYTF. The CDR3 DNA is TGTGCCAGCAGCCCGACCGGGGATTGGTATGGCTACACCTTC. The whole variable domain, remainder taken from reference TRBV14 and TRBJ1-2, is EAGVTQFPSHSVIEKGQTVTLRCDPISGHDNLYWYRRVMGKEIKFLLHFVKESKQDESGMPNNRFLAERTGGTYSTLKVQPAELEDSGVYFCASSPTGDWYGYTFGSGTRLTVV.

The rearrangement links TRBV4-3 to TRBJ2-1; 7 nucleotides align to TRBD2. Germline V lookup: CDR1 LGHNA, CDR2 YSLEER. V was clipped by 1 base and J by 4 bases; unmatched bases: 7. The CDR3 covers 16 residues. The CDR3 reads CASSQGGGGGYNEQFF. DNA of the CDR3: TGCGCCAGCAGCCAAGGGGGCGGCGGGGGATACAATGAGCAGTTCTTC.

This clone was seen a few times. The genes are TRBV18 and TRBJ1-3; tentative D call: TRBD1 (5 bases). Looked up from germline, CDR1 is KGHSH and CDR2 is LQKENI. The CDR3 is made up of 15 amino acids. Trimming took 6 bases from V and 0 from J, leaving 12 bases between them. The CDR3 protein is CASSPGHLSGNTIYF. Here the CDR3 DNA reads TGTGCCAGCTCCCCCGGACACCTCTCTGGAAACACCATATATTTT.

This rearrangement joins TRBV5-1 to TRBJ2-5; D is possibly TRBD2 (5 bases). V gave up 4 bases and J gave up 4 bases, with 11 bases separating them. The germline V gene encodes CDR1 SGHRS and CDR2 YFSETQ. This CDR3 comprises 13 residues. This CDR3 reads CASSHPGLETQYF. The CDR3 region has the DNA TGCGCCAGCAGCCACCCGGGGTTAGAGACCCAGTACTTC.

This clone was recorded once. This chain connects TRBV18 to TRBJ2-3; 7 bases agree with TRBD2. The CDR3 has 16 residues. The V gene end was trimmed by 1 base and the J gene end by 6 bases; junction bases not matched to a gene: 10. The germline CDR1 and CDR2 sequences are KGHSH and LQKENI. The CDR3 sequence is CASSPLAGREPDTQYF. In DNA, the CDR3 is TGTGCCAGCTCACCACTAGCTGGGCGGGAGCCGGATACGCAGTATTTT.

The CDR3 loop is CASSLGSPGYYNEQFF. In DNA, the CDR3 is TGTGCCAGCAGCTTGGGGTCTCCAGGCTACTACAATGAGCAGTTCTTC. V usage is TRBV5-4 and J usage is TRBJ2-1; D remains unclear. The CDR3 sequence is 16 residues long. Trimming cost V 0 bases and J 3 bases, with 13 bases left between them. Per the germline V gene, CDR1 is SGHNT and CDR2 is YYREEE (reference sequence).

The V gene is TRBV11-3, the J gene TRBJ1-1; weak D call: TRBD1 (6 bases). The V end lost 3 bases, the J end lost 6 bases, and 11 bases lay between the germline ends. The CDR3 covers 13 residues. CDR1 SGHNT and CDR2 YENEEA come from the germline V gene. As DNA, the CDR3 is TGTGCCAGCAGCTTCCGACAGGTTGCTGAAGCTTTCTTT. The encoded protein is CASSFRQVAEAFF.

As for this clone: Germline is not matched at one junction end, which may reflect a read error. The rearrangement joins TRBV5-6 to TRBJ1-2; D is ambiguous. In germline, CDR1 is SGHDT, CDR2 YYEEEE. CDR3 length equals 13 residues. This CDR3 reads CASTLDVLYGYTF. The CDR3 nucleotides are TGTGCCAGCACCTTGGACGTACTATATGGCTACACCTTC.

This chain links TRBV5-6 with TRBJ1-2; D uncertain. Per the germline V gene, CDR1 is SGHDT and CDR2 is YYEEEE. There are 15 residues in the CDR3. With 4 bases removed from V and 8 bases from J, the gap between germline ends came to 21 bases. The CDR3 DNA reads TGTGCCAGCAGCCCGGGCCCTAGCGTCGGGTGGGGCTACACCTTC. This gives the protein CASSPGPSVGWGYTF. Combining the CDR3 with reference TRBV5-6 and TRBJ1-2 gives the whole variable domain DAGVTQSPTHLIKTRGQQVTLRCSPKSGHDTVSWYQQALGQGPQFIFQYYEEEERQRGNFPDRFSGHQFPNYSSELNVNALLLGDSALYLCASSPGPSVGWGYTFGSGTRLTVV.

V is TRBV5-4 and J is TRBJ1-2; TRBD1 aligns across 7 bases. Unmatched junction bases numbered 11, after V lost 4 bases and J lost 8 bases. The CDR3 is made up of 14 amino acids. Germline V gene lookup returns CDR1 SGHNT and CDR2 YYREEE (reference sequence). CDR3 in amino acids: CASSRITQGEGYTF. In DNA, the CDR3 is TGTGCCAGCAGCCGGATAACCCAGGGGGAGGGCTACACCTTC.

This clone was detected only a few times. The chain carries TRBV2 and TRBJ2-2; tentatively, D is TRBD2 (6 bases). V shed 6 bases and J shed 7 bases, with 18 bases lying between them. From germline, CDR1 is SNHLY and CDR2 FYNNEI. The CDR3 has 15 amino acids. CDR3: CASSPGTPVGGELFF. The CDR3 DNA is TGTGCCAGCAGCCCCGGGACTCCGGTGGGCGGGGAGCTGTTTTTT.

The gene calls are TRBV5-1 and TRBJ2-1, with 11 bases that match TRBD1. Trimming removed 1 base from V and 4 bases from J; junction bases left unmatched: 7. The CDR3 totals 17 residues. CDR1 and CDR2 (germline): SGHRS, YFSETQ. The CDR3 bases are TGCGCCAGCAGCTTGACGGGGACAGGGGGTAAATACAATGAGCAGTTCTTC. Translated, it gives CASSLTGTGGKYNEQFF.

This clone has a single count. V usage is TRBV4-2 and J usage is TRBJ1-4; 8 bases match TRBD1. The CDR3 has 15 amino acids. Per germline, CDR1 LGHNA and CDR2 YNFKEQ. V was pared by 0 bases and J by 11 bases, with 8 bases of the junction left unmatched. The CDR3 sequence is CASSQDRPDRDKLFF. DNA for the CDR3: TGTGCCAGCAGCCAAGATCGTCCGGACAGGGATAAACTGTTTTTT.

The gene calls are TRBV5-1 and TRBJ2-7, with a possible D match to TRBD1 (5 bases). This CDR3 has 16 amino acids. Trimming cost V 5 bases and J 0 bases, with 18 bases left between them. Germline V lookup: CDR1 SGHRS, CDR2 YFSETQ. The CDR3 spells CASRPSPQDSSYEQYF. Written as DNA, the CDR3 is TGCGCCAGCAGACCGAGCCCACAGGATTCCTCCTACGAGCAGTACTTC.

The CDR3 loop is CASQRSGGYPYEQYF. Written as DNA, the CDR3 is TGTGCCAGCCAACGATCGGGTGGTTACCCTTACGAGCAGTACTTC. V and J are TRBV19 and TRBJ2-7; no firm D call. There are 15 residues in the CDR3. The germline V gene encodes CDR1 LNHDA and CDR2 SQIVND (reference sequence). V lost 9 bases and J lost 4, with 22 bases in between.